This TCR beta chain is drawn from a study of response to subunit inactivated influenza vaccine (dated by TCRdb to 2017 to 2018). In the study overall: Deep quantitative T cell receptor repertoire profiling was used in the study to track responses to a trivalent subunit inactivated influenza vaccine. Summary of the overall study and its limitations: The authors suggested that each seasonal influenza vaccination may recruit only a limited number of new T cells.

The library relied on RT-PCR. Sequencing used an Illumina HiSeq 2500. TCRdb redid the processing of the public reads, applying fastp at Q25 and MiXCR, and retained in-frame beta chains. CDR3 protein duplicates are merged, each entry listing the most common genes and DNA. The sample data list around 530,000 distinct CDR3 sequences, and more than 15% of these were observed just once. The ten largest clonotypes hold roughly 3.1% of the sample. This clonotype showed up just a few times. This receptor's antigen is unknown. The input lacks base qualities; no much larger clone sits a single base away. For CDR1 and CDR2, the germline V gene lists SGHRS and YFSETQ. From the cysteine through the phenylalanine, the CDR3 covers 16 amino acids. Only the CDR3 portion is preserved as DNA: 48 bases, with reading frame beginning at the first base. Clipping removes 5 bases from V and 7 bases from J, with 16 as the unmatched junction base count.

Specimen: CD4+ T cells sorted from PBMCs, collected roughly 24 months after vaccination. The receptor was derived from a man between 50 and 75 years old who received an inactivated influenza vaccine. Donor details come from another sample of the same person, matched by shared clones. The chain links TRBV5-1 with TRBJ2-3; 7 junctional bases match TRBD2. CDR3 sequence: CASRPSGVPGGNTQYF. The nucleotide sequence reads TGCGCCAGCAGGCCTAGCGGCGTGCCCGGGGGAAATACGCAGTATTTT.